This entry lists 10 T cell receptor beta chains sequenced from one sample in a study of T cell clonotyping in hematopoietic cell transplantation. Sequencing used immunoSEQ multiplex PCR; TCRdb keeps in-frame clones, though not all of them. In the table there are over a thousand clones, 75% to 85% of which are singletons. The specimen comprised PBMCs, sampled 30 days after allogeneic stem cell transplant. The receptors here all came from a male patient aged 25 to 39 who had an allogeneic stem cell transplant, so T cells may come from the graft donor. Some clones in this sample may be carry-over from other donors' samples.

The chain recombines TRBV5-5 with TRBJ2-3, with D perhaps TRBD2 (5 bases). Germline V gene sequence: CDR1 SGHKS, CDR2 YYEKEE (reference sequence). The CDR3 extends over 15 amino acids. Trimming stripped 2 bases from V and 3 bases from J, with 13 bases between. The CDR3 here is CASSFQEVETDTQYF. The CDR3 DNA reads as TGTGCCAGCAGCTTCCAGGAGGTGGAGACAGATACGCAGTATTTT.

The chain employs TRBV7-3 and TRBJ2-7, with TRBD1 identical over 7 bases. Germline loops: CDR1 SGHTA, CDR2 FQGTGA. This CDR3 is built from 13 residues. The J segment lost 3 bases and the V segment lost 6 bases, leaving 5 bases of the junction unmatched. The CDR3 DNA follows: TGTGCCAGCAGTCGAGGACAGGACTACGAGCAGTACTTC. Translation: CASSRGQDYEQYF. Together with reference TRBV7-3 and TRBJ2-7, the CDR3 gives the full variable domain: GAGVSQTPSNKVTEKGKYVELRCDPISGHTALYWYRQSLGQGPEFLIYFQGTGAADDSGLPNDRFFAVRPEGSVSTLKIQRTERGDSAVYLCASSRGQDYEQYFGPGTRLTVT.

The rearrangement links TRBV14 to TRBJ1-2, with D perhaps matching TRBD1 (5 bases). Trimming removed 4 bases at V and 6 bases at J, with 18 bases between. Per the germline V gene, CDR1 is SGHDN and CDR2 is FVKESK. This CDR3 comprises 15 residues. Here the CDR3 reads CASSPLGGWGDGYTF. The CDR3 nucleotides read TGTGCCAGCAGCCCCTTGGGGGGGTGGGGGGATGGCTACACCTTC.

The gene calls are TRBV5-4 and TRBJ2-3, with D possibly matching TRBD2 (6 bases). From germline, CDR1 is SGHNT and CDR2 YYREEE (reference sequence). There are 16 residues in the CDR3. With 0 bases removed from V and 1 base from J, the gap between germline ends came to 12 bases. Here the CDR3 reads CASSLAAGPRTDTQYF. CDR3 in DNA: TGTGCCAGCAGCTTGGCGGCGGGACCCCGCACAGATACGCAGTATTTT.

The chain recombines TRBV13 with TRBJ2-7; D is uncertain. Trimming stripped 5 bases from V and 9 bases from J, with 20 bases between. The CDR3 runs to 14 residues. Germline V gene data show CDR1 as PRHDT and CDR2 as FYEKMQ (reference sequence). DNA of the CDR3: TGTGCCAGCAGCCCCTATCGGCAGGAAATGGCGCAGTACTTC. Protein product: CASSPYRQEMAQYF.

The chain employs TRBV5-8 and TRBJ2-5; no reliable D call. Germline V gene sequence: CDR1 SGHTS, CDR2 YDEGEE. The CDR3 runs to 15 residues. Trimming took off 4 bases at V and 1 base at J, with 14 bases between the two ends. The CDR3 loop reads CASSRPVAAQETQYF. The CDR3 DNA follows: TGTGCCAGCAGCCGGCCTGTGGCAGCCCAAGAGACCCAGTACTTC.

V is TRBV5-1 and J is TRBJ1-2; D is undetermined. This CDR3 has 12 amino acids. Trimming took 0 bases from V and 8 from J, leaving 8 bases between them. Germline values: CDR1 SGHRS, CDR2 YFSETQ. This chain's CDR3 is CASSLDGKGYTF. The CDR3 DNA reads TGCGCCAGCAGCTTGGACGGGAAGGGCTACACCTTC.

The chain employs TRBV19 and TRBJ1-2, with 8 nucleotides matching TRBD1. The V gene's germline CDR1 is LNHDA and CDR2 SQIVND (reference sequence). Trimming cost V 0 bases and J 8 bases; bases outside gene matches: 5. The CDR3 has 14 amino acids. CDR3 protein: CASSIEQGARGYTF. For the CDR3, the DNA is TGTGCCAGTAGTATAGAGCAGGGGGCCAGGGGCTACACCTTC.

The chain joins TRBV2 to TRBJ1-4; D might be TRBD1 (6 bases). V lost 6 bases, J lost 15 bases, and 20 bases lay in between. This CDR3 spans 13 amino acids. Per the germline V gene, CDR1 is SNHLY and CDR2 is FYNNEI. CDR3 in amino acids: CASRTQGTGGLFF. CDR3 nucleotides: TGTGCCAGCAGGACCCAGGGGACCGGGGGGTTGTTTTTT.

The chain combines TRBV19 with TRBJ2-1, with D maybe TRBD1 (6 bases). Germline assignment: CDR1 LNHDA and CDR2 SQIVND (reference sequence). The germline V and J ends were trimmed by 6 bases and 6 bases, with 18 bases remaining between them. The CDR3 runs to 15 residues. Here the CDR3 DNA reads TGTGCCAGTAGCGACCCGGGACAACATCTCAATGAGCAGTTCTTC. This sequence encodes CASSDPGQHLNEQFF.